This TCR beta chain originates from a study of OX40 agonist ivuxolimab in advanced cancers. Study context: Dose-escalation subjects each had hepatocellular carcinoma, melanoma, renal cell or head and neck cancer. Overall study results and limits: The study found that CD8+ T cells averaged more expanded clones than CD4+.

Germline loops: CDR1 SGHDT, CDR2 YYEEEE. Between the trimmed V and J ends, which lost 4 bases and 0 bases, there was a span of 16 bases. This CDR3 region has 16 residues. This clone was counted a few times. Its antigen is undetermined. This table comes from immunoSEQ multiplex PCR, and its TCRdb copy is limited to in-frame clones, with some not included. The sample contains 25,000 to 35,000 clones, about three quarters of which appear only once. Collection of blood occurred at baseline, at cycle 4 day 1, and at cycle 7 day 1. This sequence joins TRBV5-6 and TRBJ1-1, with unresolved D. The source of this sequence is an adult with an advanced solid tumor such as melanoma, head and neck, liver or kidney cancer. The starting material was CD4+ or CD8+ T cells sorted from blood, obtained in a trial of the OX40 agonist ivuxolimab. The CDR3 DNA sequence: TGTGCCAGCAGCAAGGACCGGGCCCGGATGAACACTGAAGCTTTCTTT. This translates into CASSKDRARMNTEAFF.